This T cell receptor (beta chain) was documented in a study of blood T cell repertoires in COVID-19. Looking at the study overall: Sample material is recorded as cDNA or gDNA derived from T cells, B-cell-depleted T cells, or PBMCs.

In the original analysis: Nucleated cell number was recorded as an estimate derived from reference gene primer amplification. Sequencing used immunoSEQ multiplex PCR; TCRdb keeps in-frame clones, though not all of them. The DNA was the basis for D and trimming; V, J and clone size are from that table. The sample contains under 200,000 clones, just under 85% of which appear only once. The CDR3 has 13 residues. V lost 3 bases to trimming and J lost 5 bases, with 11 bases between them. This chain connects TRBV23-1 to TRBJ2-7; TRBD2 is a possible D gene (6 bases). TRBV23-1 is an ORF for which the function is uncertain. This sequence was found in a woman of 80 years or more with COVID-19, enrolled during active disease. Sample: peripheral blood. The CDR3 coding sequence is TGCGCCAGCAGTCAGAGGGGAGGCAACGAGCAGTACTTC. It is translated as CASSQRGGNEQYF.